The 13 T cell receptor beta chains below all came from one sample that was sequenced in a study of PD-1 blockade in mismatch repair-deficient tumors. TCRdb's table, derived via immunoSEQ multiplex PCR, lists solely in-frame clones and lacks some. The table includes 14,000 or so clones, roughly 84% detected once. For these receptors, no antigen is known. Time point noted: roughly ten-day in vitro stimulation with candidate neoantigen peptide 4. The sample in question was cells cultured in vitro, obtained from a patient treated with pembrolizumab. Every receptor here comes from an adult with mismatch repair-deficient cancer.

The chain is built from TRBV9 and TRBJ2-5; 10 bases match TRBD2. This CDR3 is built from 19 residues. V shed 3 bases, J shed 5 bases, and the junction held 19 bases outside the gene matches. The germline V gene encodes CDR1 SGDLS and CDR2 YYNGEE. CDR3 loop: CASSALAQREGLRWETQYF. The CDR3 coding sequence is TGTGCCAGCAGCGCCCTGGCCCAGCGGGAGGGATTACGGTGGGAGACCCAGTACTTC.

Written as DNA, the CDR3 is TGTGCCAGCAGACGCCAGGGTTTCTCTGGGGCCAACGTCCTGACTTTC. It codes for CASRRQGFSGANVLTF. The gene calls are TRBV7-8 and TRBJ2-6; perhaps TRBD1 as D (5 bases). Trimming stripped 6 bases from V and 0 bases from J, with 12 bases between. The germline CDR1 and CDR2 sequences are SGHVS and FQNEAQ. This CDR3 is built from 16 residues.

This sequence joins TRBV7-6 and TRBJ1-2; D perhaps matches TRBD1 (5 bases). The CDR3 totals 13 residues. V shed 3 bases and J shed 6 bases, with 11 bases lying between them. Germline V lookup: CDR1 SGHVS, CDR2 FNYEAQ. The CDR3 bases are TGTGCCAGCAGCTTCATGGGGGACCATGGCTACACCTTC. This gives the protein CASSFMGDHGYTF.

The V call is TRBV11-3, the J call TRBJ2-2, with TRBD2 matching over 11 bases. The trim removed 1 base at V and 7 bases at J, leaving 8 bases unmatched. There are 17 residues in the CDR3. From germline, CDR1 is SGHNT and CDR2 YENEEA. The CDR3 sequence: CASSLALTSGTRGELFF. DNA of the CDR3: TGTGCCAGCAGCTTAGCTTTGACTAGCGGGACCCGCGGGGAGCTGTTTTTT.

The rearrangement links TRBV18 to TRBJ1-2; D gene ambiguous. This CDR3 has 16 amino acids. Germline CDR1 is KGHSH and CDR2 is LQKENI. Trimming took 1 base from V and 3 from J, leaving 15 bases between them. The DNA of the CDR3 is TGTGCCAGCTCACCACGGTCTGAGATGGACTACTATGGCTACACCTTC. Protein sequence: CASSPRSEMDYYGYTF.

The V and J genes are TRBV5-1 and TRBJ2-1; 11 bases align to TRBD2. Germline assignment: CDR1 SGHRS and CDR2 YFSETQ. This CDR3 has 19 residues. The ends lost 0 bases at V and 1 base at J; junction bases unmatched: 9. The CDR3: CASSLEIILAGGSYNEQFF. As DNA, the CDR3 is TGCGCCAGCAGCTTGGAAATTATTCTAGCGGGAGGATCCTACAATGAGCAGTTCTTC. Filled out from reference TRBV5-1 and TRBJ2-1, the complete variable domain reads KAGVTQTPRYLIKTRGQQVTLSCSPISGHRSVSWYQQTPGQGLQFLFEYFSETQRNKGNFPGRFSGRQFSNSRSEMNVSTLELGDSALYLCASSLEIILAGGSYNEQFFGPGTRLTVL.

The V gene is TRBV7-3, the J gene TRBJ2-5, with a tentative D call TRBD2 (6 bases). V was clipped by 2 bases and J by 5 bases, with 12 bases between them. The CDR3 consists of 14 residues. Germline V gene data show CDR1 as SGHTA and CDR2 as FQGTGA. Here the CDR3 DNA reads TGTGCCAGCAGCTTAGGCGGGATGCTGGAGACCCAGTACTTC. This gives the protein CASSLGGMLETQYF. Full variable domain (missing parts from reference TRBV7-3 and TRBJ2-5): GAGVSQTPSNKVTEKGKYVELRCDPISGHTALYWYRQSLGQGPEFLIYFQGTGAADDSGLPNDRFFAVRPEGSVSTLKIQRTERGDSAVYLCASSLGGMLETQYFGPGTRLLVL.

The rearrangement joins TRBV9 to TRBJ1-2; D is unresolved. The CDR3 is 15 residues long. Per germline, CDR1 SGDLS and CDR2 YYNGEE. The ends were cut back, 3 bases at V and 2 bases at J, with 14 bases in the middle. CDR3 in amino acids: CASSEGAHPNYGYTF. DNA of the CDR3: TGTGCCAGCAGCGAGGGTGCACATCCAAACTATGGCTACACCTTC.

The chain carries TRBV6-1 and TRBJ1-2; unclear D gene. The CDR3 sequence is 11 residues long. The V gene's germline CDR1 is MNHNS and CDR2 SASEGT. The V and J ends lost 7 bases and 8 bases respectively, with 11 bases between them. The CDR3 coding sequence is TGTGCCAGCAACTCAAGGGTCGGCTACACCTTC. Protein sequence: CASNSRVGYTF.

The CDR3 DNA reads as TGTGCCAGCAACCGACAGGGCTCACAAGAGACCCAGTACTTC. This gives the protein CASNRQGSQETQYF. The chain is built from TRBV6-1 and TRBJ2-5, with 7 nucleotides matching TRBD1. V lost 7 bases, J lost 2 bases, and 7 bases stayed unmatched. The CDR3 extends over 14 amino acids. Germline V gene sequence: CDR1 MNHNS, CDR2 SASEGT.

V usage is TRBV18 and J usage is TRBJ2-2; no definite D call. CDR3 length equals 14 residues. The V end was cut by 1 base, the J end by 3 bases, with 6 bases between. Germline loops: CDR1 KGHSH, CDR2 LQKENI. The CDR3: CASSPRQYTGELFF. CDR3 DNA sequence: TGTGCCAGCTCACCACGGCAATACACCGGGGAGCTGTTTTTT.

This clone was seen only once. The CDR3 spells CASSLVGRNEKLFF. The CDR3 DNA reads TGTGCCAGCAGCTTAGTTGGGCGAAATGAAAAACTGTTTTTT. V and J are TRBV11-3 and TRBJ1-4; D unclear. The V gene lost 1 base and the J gene lost 5 bases, with 8 bases spanning the gap. Germline-derived CDR1 and CDR2 are SGHNT and YENEEA. The CDR3 covers 14 residues. The variable domain in full, completed from reference TRBV11-3 and TRBJ1-4, reads EAGVVQSPRYKIIEKKQPVAFWCNPISGHNTLYWYLQNLGQGPELLIRYENEEAVDDSQLPKDRFSAERLKGVDSTLKIQPAELGDSAVYLCASSLVGRNEKLFFGSGTQLSVL.

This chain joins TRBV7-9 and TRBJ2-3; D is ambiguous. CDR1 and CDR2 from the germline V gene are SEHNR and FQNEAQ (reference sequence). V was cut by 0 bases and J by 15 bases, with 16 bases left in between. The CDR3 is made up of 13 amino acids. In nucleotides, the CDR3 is TGTGCCAGCAGCTTAGCCATTAGATCGACGACCTATTTT. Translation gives CASSLAIRSTTYF.